The clone carrying this T cell receptor (beta chain) was picked up a small number of times. Germline loops: CDR1 SQVTM, CDR2 ANQGSEA. The CDR3 is 14 amino acids. J gave up 4 bases and V 3 bases, and 6 bases lay outside the gene matches. The second PCR ran about 6 to 12 cycles with a sample-barcoded 5' primer and J-beta primers. MiXCR was run by TCRdb on the 5' RACE reads, yielding one entry per CDR3 protein. The data contain about 640,000 distinct CDR3 sequences, approximately 50% of them singletons. This record comes from a study of blood T cells in healthy people across ages. Donors ranged from about 6 to 90 years old and were healthy Caucasians in Russia.

This TCR was recovered from a man aged 55 to 70 in good health. Sequencing input: blood. The J gene is TRBJ2-1, the V gene TRBV29-1; 7 bases agree with TRBD1. The DNA for the CDR3 is TGCAGCGTTGATGTGGTGGGACAGTACAATGAGCAGTTCTTC. Translating it yields CSVDVVGQYNEQFF.